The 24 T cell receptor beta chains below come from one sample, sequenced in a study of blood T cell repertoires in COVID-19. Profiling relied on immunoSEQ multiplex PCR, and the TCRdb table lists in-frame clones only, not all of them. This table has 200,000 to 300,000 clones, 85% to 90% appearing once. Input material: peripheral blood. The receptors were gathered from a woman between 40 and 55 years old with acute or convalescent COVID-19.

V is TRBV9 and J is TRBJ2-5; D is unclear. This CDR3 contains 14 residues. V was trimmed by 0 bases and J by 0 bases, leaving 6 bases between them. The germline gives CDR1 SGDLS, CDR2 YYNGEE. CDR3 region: CASSVDINQETQYF. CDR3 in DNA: TGTGCCAGCAGCGTAGACATTAACCAAGAGACCCAGTACTTC.

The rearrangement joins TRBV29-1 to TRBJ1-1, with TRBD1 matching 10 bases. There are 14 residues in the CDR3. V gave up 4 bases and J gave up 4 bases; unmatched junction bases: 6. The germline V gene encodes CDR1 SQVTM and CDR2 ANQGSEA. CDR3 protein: CSVAVGTGATEAFF. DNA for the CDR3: TGCAGCGTTGCCGTAGGGACAGGGGCCACTGAAGCTTTCTTT. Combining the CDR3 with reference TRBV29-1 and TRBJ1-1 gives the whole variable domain SAVISQKPSRDICQRGTSLTIQCQVDSQVTMMFWYRQQPGQSLTLIATANQGSEATYESGFVIDKFPISRPNLTFSTLTVSNMSPEDSSIYLCSVAVGTGATEAFFGQGTRLTVV.

CDR3 nucleotide sequence: TGTGCCACCAGTCTAGCGGGGGCCAATTCATACAATGAGCAGTTCTTC. It codes for CATSLAGANSYNEQFF. This chain uses TRBV24-1 with TRBJ2-1; 10 bases agree with TRBD2. CDR1 and CDR2 (germline): KGHDR, SFDVKD. The CDR3 length is 16 residues. V gave up 6 bases and J gave up 4 bases; unmatched junction bases: 8.

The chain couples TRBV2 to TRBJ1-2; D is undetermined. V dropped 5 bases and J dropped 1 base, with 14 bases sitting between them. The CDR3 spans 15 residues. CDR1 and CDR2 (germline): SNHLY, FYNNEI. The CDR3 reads CASSQTVGGNYGYTF. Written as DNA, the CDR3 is TGTGCCAGCAGTCAAACGGTGGGAGGTAACTATGGCTACACCTTC. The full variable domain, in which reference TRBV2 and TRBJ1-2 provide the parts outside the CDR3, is EPEVTQTPSHQVTQMGQEVILRCVPISNHLYFYWYRQILGQKVEFLVSFYNNEISEKSEIFDDQFSVERPDGSNFTLKIRSTKLEDSAMYFCASSQTVGGNYGYTFGSGTRLTVV.

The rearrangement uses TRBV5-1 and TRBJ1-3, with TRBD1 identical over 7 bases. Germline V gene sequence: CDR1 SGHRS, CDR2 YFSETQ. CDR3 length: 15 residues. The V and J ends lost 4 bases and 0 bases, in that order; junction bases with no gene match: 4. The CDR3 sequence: CASSEQGRSGNTIYF. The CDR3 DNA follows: TGCGCCAGCAGCGAACAGGGGCGCTCTGGAAACACCATATATTTT.

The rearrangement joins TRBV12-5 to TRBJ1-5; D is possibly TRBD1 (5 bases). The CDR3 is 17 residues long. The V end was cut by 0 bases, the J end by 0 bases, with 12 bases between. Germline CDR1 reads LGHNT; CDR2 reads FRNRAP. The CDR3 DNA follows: TGTGCTAGTGGTTTGGTATATTGGGGCGGTAGCAATCAGCCCCAGCATTTT. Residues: CASGLVYWGGSNQPQHF.

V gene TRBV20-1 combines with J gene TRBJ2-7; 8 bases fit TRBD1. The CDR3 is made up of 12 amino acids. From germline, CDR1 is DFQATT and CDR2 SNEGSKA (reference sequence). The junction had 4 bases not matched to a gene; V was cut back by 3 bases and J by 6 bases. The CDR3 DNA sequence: TGCAGTGCTAGTGTAGGACAGGGCGAGCAGTACGTC. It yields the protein CSASVGQGEQYV.

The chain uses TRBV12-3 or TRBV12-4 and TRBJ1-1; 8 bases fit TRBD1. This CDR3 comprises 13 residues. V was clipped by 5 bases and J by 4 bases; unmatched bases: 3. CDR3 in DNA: TGTGCCAGCAGTGACACAGGGGGCACTGAAGCTTTCTTT. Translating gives CASSDTGGTEAFF.

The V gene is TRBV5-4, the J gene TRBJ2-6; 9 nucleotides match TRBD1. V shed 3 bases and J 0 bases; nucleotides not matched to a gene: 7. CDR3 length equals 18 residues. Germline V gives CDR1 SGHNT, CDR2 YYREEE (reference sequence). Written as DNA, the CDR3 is TGTGCCAGCAGCTCGACCACAGGGGGCGCCTCTGGGGCCAACGTCCTGACTTTC. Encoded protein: CASSSTTGGASGANVLTF.

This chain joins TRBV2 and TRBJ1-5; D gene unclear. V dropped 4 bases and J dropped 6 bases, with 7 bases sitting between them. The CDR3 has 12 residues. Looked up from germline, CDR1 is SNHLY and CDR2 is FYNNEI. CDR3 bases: TGTGCCAGCAGTGGGAGGGTTCAGCCCCAGCATTTT. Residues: CASSGRVQPQHF.

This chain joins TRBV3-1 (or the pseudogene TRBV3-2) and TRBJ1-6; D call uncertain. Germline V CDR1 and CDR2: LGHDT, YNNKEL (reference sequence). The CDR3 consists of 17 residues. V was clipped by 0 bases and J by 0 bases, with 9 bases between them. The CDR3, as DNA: TGTGCCAGCAGCCAAGATCCGGTAAGCTCCTATAATTCACCCCTCCACTTT. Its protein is CASSQDPVSSYNSPLHF.

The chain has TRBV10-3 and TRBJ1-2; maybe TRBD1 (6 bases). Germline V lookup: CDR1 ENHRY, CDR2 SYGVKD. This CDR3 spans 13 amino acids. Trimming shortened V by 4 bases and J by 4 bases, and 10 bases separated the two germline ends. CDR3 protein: CAISGTALYGYTF. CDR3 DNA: TGTGCCATCAGTGGGACAGCCCTCTATGGCTACACCTTC.

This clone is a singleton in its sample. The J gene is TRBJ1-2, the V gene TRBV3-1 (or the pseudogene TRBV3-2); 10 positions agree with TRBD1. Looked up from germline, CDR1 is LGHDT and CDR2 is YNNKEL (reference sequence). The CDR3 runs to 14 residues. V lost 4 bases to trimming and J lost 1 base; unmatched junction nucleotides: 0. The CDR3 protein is CASSRDRGNYGYTF. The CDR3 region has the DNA TGTGCCAGCAGCCGGGACAGGGGTAACTATGGCTACACCTTC.

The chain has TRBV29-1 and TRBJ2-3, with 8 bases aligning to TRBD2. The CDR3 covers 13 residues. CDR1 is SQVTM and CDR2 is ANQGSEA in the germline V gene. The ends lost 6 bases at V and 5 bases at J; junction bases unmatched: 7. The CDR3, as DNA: TGCAGCGTGTGGCGGGGGGCCAAAGATACGCAGTATTTT. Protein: CSVWRGAKDTQYF.

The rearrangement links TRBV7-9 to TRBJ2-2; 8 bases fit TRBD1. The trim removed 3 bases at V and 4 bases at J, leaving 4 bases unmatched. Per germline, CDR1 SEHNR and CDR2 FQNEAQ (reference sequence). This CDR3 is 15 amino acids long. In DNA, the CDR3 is TGTGCCAGCAGCTTTCCAGACAGGGGCACCGGGGAGCTGTTTTTT. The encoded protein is CASSFPDRGTGELFF.

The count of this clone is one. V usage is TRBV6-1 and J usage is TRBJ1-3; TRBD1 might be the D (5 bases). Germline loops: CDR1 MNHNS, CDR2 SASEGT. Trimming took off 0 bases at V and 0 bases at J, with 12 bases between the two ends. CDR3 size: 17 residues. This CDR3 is CASSEAWGGVSGNTIYF. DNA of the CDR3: TGTGCCAGCAGTGAAGCGTGGGGGGGGGTCTCTGGAAACACCATATATTTT.

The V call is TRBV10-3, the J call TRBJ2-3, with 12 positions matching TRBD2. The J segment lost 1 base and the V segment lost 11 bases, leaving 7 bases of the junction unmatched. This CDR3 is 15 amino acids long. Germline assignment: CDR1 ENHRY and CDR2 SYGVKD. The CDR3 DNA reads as TGTGCCGTCGGACTAGCGGGGATACGCACAGATACGCAGTATTTT. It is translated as CAVGLAGIRTDTQYF.

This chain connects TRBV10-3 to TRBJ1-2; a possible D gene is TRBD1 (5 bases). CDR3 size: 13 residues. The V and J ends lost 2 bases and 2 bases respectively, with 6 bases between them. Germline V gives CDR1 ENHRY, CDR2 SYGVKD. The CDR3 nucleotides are TGTGCCATCAGTGAGGGGGCGAACTATGGCTACACCTTC. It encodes CAISEGANYGYTF.

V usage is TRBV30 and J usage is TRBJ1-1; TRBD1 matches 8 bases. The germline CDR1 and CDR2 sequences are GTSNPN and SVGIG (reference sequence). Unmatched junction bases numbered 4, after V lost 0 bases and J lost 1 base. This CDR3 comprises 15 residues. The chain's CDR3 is CAWSVSDRGNTEAFF. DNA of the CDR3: TGTGCCTGGAGTGTTTCAGACAGGGGGAACACTGAAGCTTTCTTT.

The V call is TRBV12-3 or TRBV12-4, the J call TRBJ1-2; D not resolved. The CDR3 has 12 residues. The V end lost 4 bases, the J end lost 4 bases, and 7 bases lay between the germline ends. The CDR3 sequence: CASSSGSYGYTF. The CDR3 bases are TGTGCCAGCAGTTCCGGGTCCTATGGCTACACCTTC.

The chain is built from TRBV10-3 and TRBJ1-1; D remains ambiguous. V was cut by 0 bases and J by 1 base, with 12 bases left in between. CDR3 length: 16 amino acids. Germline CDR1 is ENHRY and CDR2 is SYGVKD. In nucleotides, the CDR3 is TGTGCCATCAGTGAGTCTGTACCGGGGTCGAACACTGAAGCTTTCTTT. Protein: CAISESVPGSNTEAFF.

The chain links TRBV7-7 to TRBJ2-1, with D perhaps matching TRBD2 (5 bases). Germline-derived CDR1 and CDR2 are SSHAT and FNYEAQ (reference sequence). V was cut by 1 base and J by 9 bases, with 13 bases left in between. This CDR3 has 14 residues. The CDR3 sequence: CASSLGERAGEQFF. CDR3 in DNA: TGTGCCAGCAGCTTAGGGGAACGGGCGGGTGAGCAGTTCTTC.

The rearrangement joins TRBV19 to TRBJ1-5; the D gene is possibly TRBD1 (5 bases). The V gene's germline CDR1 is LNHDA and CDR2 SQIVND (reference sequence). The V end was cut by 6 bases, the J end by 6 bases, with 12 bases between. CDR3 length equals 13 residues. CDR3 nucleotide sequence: TGTGCCAGTAGGGACACGGAAGTTCAGCCCCAGCATTTT. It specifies CASRDTEVQPQHF.

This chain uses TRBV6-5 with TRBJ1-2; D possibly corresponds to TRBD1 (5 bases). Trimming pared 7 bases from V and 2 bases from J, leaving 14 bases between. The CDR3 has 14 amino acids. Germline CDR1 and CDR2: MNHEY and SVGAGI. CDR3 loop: CASTRGRGNYGYTF. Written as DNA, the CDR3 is TGTGCCAGCACCAGAGGACGGGGGAACTATGGCTACACCTTC.